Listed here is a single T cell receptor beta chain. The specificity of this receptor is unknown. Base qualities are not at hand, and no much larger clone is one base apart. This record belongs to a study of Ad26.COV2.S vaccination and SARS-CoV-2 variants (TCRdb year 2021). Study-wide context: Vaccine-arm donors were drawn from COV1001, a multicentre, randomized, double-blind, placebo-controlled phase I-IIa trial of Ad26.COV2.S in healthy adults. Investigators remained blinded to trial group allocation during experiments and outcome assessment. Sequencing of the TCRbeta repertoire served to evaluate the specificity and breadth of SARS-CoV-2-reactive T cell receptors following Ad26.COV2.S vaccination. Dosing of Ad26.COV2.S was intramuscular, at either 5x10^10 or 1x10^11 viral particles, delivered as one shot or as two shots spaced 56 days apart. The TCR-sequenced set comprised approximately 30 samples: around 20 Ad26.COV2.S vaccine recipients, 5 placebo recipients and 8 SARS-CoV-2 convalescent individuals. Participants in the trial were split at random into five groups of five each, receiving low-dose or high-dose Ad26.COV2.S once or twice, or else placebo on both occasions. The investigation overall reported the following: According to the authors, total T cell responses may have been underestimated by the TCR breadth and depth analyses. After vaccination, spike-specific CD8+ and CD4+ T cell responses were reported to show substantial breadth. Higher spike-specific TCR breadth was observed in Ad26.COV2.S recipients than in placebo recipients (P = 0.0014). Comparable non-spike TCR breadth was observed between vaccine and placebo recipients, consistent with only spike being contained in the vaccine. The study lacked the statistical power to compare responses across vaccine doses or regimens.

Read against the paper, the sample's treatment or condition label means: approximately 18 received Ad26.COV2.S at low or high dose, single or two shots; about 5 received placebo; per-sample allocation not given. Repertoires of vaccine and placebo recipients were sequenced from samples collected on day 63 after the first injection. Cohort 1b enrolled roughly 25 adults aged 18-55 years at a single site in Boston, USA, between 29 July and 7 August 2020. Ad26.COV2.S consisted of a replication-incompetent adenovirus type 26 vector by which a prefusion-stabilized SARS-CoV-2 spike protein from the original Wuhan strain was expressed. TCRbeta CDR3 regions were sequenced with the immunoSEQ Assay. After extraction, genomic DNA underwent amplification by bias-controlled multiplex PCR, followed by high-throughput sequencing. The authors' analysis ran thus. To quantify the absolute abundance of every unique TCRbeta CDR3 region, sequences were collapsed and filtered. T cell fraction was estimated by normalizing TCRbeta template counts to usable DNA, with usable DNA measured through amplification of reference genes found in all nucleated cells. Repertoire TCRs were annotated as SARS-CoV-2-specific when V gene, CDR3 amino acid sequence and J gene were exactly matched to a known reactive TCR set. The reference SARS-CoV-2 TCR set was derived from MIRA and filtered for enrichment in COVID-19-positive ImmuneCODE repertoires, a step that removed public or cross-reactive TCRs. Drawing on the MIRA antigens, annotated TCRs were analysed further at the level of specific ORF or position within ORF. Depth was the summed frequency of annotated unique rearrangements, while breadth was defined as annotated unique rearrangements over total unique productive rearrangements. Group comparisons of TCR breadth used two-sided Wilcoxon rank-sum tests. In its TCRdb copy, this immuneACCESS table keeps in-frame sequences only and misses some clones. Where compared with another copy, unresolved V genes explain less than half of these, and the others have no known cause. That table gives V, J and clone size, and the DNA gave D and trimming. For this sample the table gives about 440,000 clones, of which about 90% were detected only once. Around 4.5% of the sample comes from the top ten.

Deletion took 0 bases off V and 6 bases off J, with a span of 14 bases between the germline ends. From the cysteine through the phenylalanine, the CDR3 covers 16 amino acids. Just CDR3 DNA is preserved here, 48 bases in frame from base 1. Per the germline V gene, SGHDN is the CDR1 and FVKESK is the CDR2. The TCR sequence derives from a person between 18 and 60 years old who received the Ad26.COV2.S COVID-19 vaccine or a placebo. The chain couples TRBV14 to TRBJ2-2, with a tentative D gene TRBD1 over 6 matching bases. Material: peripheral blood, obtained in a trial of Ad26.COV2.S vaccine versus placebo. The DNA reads TGTGCCAGCAGCCAAGACTTGGGACATTACTCCGGGGAGCTGTTTTTT. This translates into CASSQDLGHYSGELFF.